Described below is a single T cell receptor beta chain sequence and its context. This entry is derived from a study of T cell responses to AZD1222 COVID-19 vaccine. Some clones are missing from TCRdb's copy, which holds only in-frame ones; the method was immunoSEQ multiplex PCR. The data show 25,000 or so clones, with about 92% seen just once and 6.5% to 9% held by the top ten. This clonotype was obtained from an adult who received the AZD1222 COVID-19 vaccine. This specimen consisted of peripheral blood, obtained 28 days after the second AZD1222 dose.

CDR3: CSLDEQYF. The CDR3 DNA reads TGTTCTCTTGACGAGCAGTACTTC. The genes are TRBV7-9 and TRBJ2-7, with D uncertain. Per germline, CDR1 SEHNR and CDR2 FQNEAQ (reference sequence). This CDR3 is built from 8 residues.